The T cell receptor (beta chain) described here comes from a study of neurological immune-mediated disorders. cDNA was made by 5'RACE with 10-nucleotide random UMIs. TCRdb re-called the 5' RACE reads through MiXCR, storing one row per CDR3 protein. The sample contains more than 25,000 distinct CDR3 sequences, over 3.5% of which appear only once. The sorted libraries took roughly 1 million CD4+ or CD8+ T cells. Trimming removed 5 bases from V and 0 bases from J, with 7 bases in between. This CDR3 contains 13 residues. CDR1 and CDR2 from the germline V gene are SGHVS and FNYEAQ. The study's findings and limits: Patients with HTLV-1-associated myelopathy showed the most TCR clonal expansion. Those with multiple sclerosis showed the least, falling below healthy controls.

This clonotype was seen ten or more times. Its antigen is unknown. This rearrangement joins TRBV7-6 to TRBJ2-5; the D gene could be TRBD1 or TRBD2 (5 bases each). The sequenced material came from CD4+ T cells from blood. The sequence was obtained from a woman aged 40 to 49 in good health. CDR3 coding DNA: TGTGCCAGCAGCCGGGGCAACCAAGAGACCCAGTACTTC. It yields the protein CASSRGNQETQYF.